The TCR beta chain under discussion was sequenced for a study of blood T cell repertoires in COVID-19. Study overall: PBMCs, B-cell-depleted T cells, or T cells were the source of the cDNA or gDNA that made up the material.

Using immunoSEQ multiplex PCR, the repertoire was profiled, and TCRdb retains in-frame clones only, with some absent. The repertoire holds about 80,000 clones, with about 91% as singletons. Germline values: CDR1 SEHNR, CDR2 FQNEAQ (reference sequence). Between the trimmed V and J ends, which lost 3 bases and 5 bases, there was a span of 8 bases. The CDR3 sequence is 14 residues long. The specimen sequenced was peripheral blood. The clonotype originates from a woman older than 75 with acute or convalescent COVID-19. J is TRBJ1-6 and V is TRBV7-9, with no clear D. CDR3 in DNA: TGTGCCAGCAGCTTGGATACAGATAATTCACCCCTCCACTTT. Translating gives CASSLDTDNSPLHF.